The 19 T cell receptor beta chains presented below share a single source sample, sequenced in a study of CD8 T cells in Susac syndrome. Random hexamers primed reverse transcription of about 0.5 to 1 ug RNA. MiXCR was run by TCRdb on the immunoSEQ multiplex PCR reads, yielding one entry per CDR3 protein. Of under 300,000 distinct CDR3 sequences in the sample, about 96% were seen once. Sequenced sample: CD4+ T cells from PBMCs. The receptors shown here come from a human donor with Susac syndrome.

This chain joins TRBV6-5 and TRBJ1-4; TRBD1 matches 7 bases. Per the germline V gene, CDR1 is MNHEY and CDR2 is SVGAGI. This CDR3 contains 17 residues. The V and J ends lost 2 bases and 0 bases, in that order; junction bases with no gene match: 6. CDR3 sequence reads: CASSYPRDRATNEKLFF. In nucleotides, the CDR3 is TGTGCCAGCAGTTACCCCCGGGACAGAGCAACTAATGAAAAACTGTTTTTT.

The V and J genes are TRBV9 and TRBJ2-3, with D possibly being TRBD2 (6 bases). Germline V CDR1 and CDR2: SGDLS, YYNGEE. Between the trimmed V and J ends, which lost 0 bases and 1 base, there was a span of 12 bases. The CDR3 length is 16 residues. For the CDR3, the DNA is TGTGCCAGCAGCGTAGAAGGGGCTAGCGGCACAGATACGCAGTATTTT. Amino acids: CASSVEGASGTDTQYF.

The chain is built from TRBV20-1 and TRBJ1-4, with no clear D. CDR1 is DFQATT and CDR2 is SNEGSKA in the germline V gene (reference sequence). With 1 base removed from V and 1 base from J, the gap between germline ends came to 10 bases. The CDR3 has 15 amino acids. The CDR3 spells CSARAGVLTNEKLFF. The CDR3 DNA sequence: TGCAGTGCTAGAGCAGGAGTCCTAACTAATGAAAAACTGTTTTTT.

V is TRBV28 and J is TRBJ1-1, with 7 positions matching TRBD1. The V segment lost 11 bases and the J segment 7 bases; nucleotides outside the gene matches: 16. CDR1 and CDR2 (germline): MDHEN, SYDVKM. The CDR3 sequence is 14 residues long. CDR3 sequence reads: CACHQLTGRLEAFF. In nucleotides, the CDR3 is TGTGCCTGCCACCAACTGACAGGGCGTCTTGAAGCTTTCTTT. The full variable domain, in which reference TRBV28 and TRBJ1-1 provide the parts outside the CDR3, is DVKVTQSSRYLVKRTGEKVFLECVQDMDHENMFWYRQDPGLGLRLIYFSYDVKMKEKGDIPEGYSVSREKKERFSLILESASTNQTSMYLCACHQLTGRLEAFFGQGTRLTVV.

This chain links TRBV3-1 with TRBJ2-1; D is ambiguous. CDR1 and CDR2 (germline): LGHDT, YNNKEL (reference sequence). V was shortened by 8 bases and J by 12 bases, with 14 bases between the two germline ends. The CDR3 is 11 amino acids. CDR3: CASGRNGRQFF. CDR3 in DNA: TGTGCCAGCGGGCGAAATGGAAGGCAGTTCTTC.

The chain links TRBV28 to TRBJ1-1; D might be TRBD1 (5 bases). The CDR3 is 11 residues long. Trimming took 6 bases from V and 8 from J, leaving 10 bases between them. The germline V gene encodes CDR1 MDHEN and CDR2 SYDVKM. DNA of the CDR3: TGTGCCAGCAGGGGGACCTGGGAAGCTTTCTTT. It translates to CASRGTWEAFF. The variable domain in full, with the rest retrieved from reference TRBV28 and TRBJ1-1, is DVKVTQSSRYLVKRTGEKVFLECVQDMDHENMFWYRQDPGLGLRLIYFSYDVKMKEKGDIPEGYSVSREKKERFSLILESASTNQTSMYLCASRGTWEAFFGQGTRLTVV.

The CDR3 spells CASSSLTGEAYGYTF. CDR3 coding DNA: TGTGCCAGCAGCTCCCTGACAGGGGAAGCCTATGGCTACACCTTC. The chain recombines TRBV7-9 with TRBJ1-2; 8 bases are a match to TRBD1. The V and J ends lost 4 bases and 4 bases, in that order; junction bases with no gene match: 8. The CDR3 length is 15 residues. Germline V gene lookup returns CDR1 SEHNR and CDR2 FQNEAQ (reference sequence).

The chain recombines TRBV20-1 with TRBJ1-5, with D possibly matching TRBD1 (5 bases). Trimming removed 2 bases from V and 0 bases from J, with 11 bases in between. The CDR3 is 15 residues long. The V gene's germline CDR1 is DFQATT and CDR2 SNEGSKA (reference sequence). For the CDR3, the DNA is TGCAGTGCTAGAATGGGGGGGGGTAGCAATCAGCCCCAGCATTTT. Its protein product is CSARMGGGSNQPQHF.

The rearrangement joins TRBV20-1 to TRBJ2-7, with D uncertain. Trimming took off 5 bases at V and 5 bases at J, with 19 bases between the two ends. Germline lookup yields CDR1 DFQATT and CDR2 SNEGSKA (reference sequence). This CDR3 contains 14 residues. For the CDR3, the DNA is TGCAGTGCTGCCGGGCAGCTCCGAAGCAACGAGCAGTACTTC. Amino acid sequence: CSAAGQLRSNEQYF.

The chain couples TRBV12-3 or TRBV12-4 to TRBJ1-2; tentatively, D is TRBD1 (6 bases). The CDR3 is 13 residues long. With 3 bases removed from V and 4 bases from J, the gap between germline ends came to 9 bases. The CDR3 reads CASSFQGGYGYTF. CDR3 bases: TGTGCCAGCAGTTTTCAAGGGGGCTATGGCTACACCTTC.

The rearrangement joins TRBV5-6 to TRBJ2-1; 7 positions match TRBD1. The CDR3 runs to 14 residues. Germline loops: CDR1 SGHDT, CDR2 YYEEEE. V was pared by 3 bases and J by 6 bases, with 6 bases of the junction left unmatched. Here the CDR3 DNA reads TGTGCCAGCAGCTCCAACGCAGGGGGCAATGAGCAGTTCTTC. Protein: CASSSNAGGNEQFF.

V and J are TRBV19 and TRBJ2-1; D might be TRBD1 (5 bases). The CDR3 has 11 amino acids. Germline V lookup: CDR1 LNHDA, CDR2 SQIVND (reference sequence). The V end was cut by 7 bases, the J end by 9 bases, with 10 bases between. DNA of the CDR3: TGTGCCAGTACTGGGGCGGTTGAGCAGTTCTTC. Translated, it gives CASTGAVEQFF.

The chain combines TRBV27 with TRBJ2-5; TRBD1 aligns across 7 bases. V shed 6 bases, J shed 6 bases, and the junction held 10 bases outside the gene matches. The CDR3 is 14 residues long. Germline CDR1 and CDR2: MNHEY and SMNVEV (reference sequence). The CDR3 protein is CASRPLGQVQTQYF. The CDR3 region has the DNA TGTGCCAGCAGGCCCCTCGGACAGGTACAGACCCAGTACTTC.

The chain is built from TRBV5-1 and TRBJ2-3; D possibly corresponds to TRBD1 (6 bases). This CDR3 has 14 residues. Germline CDR1 reads SGHRS; CDR2 reads YFSETQ. Trimming left V 4 bases short and J 2 bases short, with 11 bases between. The CDR3: CASSPGQLTDTQYF. CDR3 DNA sequence: TGCGCCAGCAGCCCCGGACAGCTCACAGATACGCAGTATTTT.

This rearrangement joins TRBV30 to TRBJ1-1, with a possible D match to TRBD1 (6 bases). Germline CDR1 GTSNPN, CDR2 SVGIG (reference sequence). This CDR3 spans 13 amino acids. Trimming took 3 bases from V and 7 from J, leaving 15 bases between them. The CDR3 protein is CAWSSDSLREAFF. The CDR3 DNA is TGTGCCTGGAGCTCGGACAGCCTCCGTGAAGCTTTCTTT.

The CDR3 spells CSVAQGSAEAFF. The CDR3 DNA reads as TGCAGCGTTGCTCAGGGATCCGCTGAAGCTTTCTTT. The V and J genes are TRBV29-1 and TRBJ1-1; D is perhaps TRBD1 (5 bases). The V gene lost 4 bases and the J gene lost 6 bases, with 12 bases spanning the gap. In germline, CDR1 is SQVTM, CDR2 ANQGSEA. The CDR3 has 12 amino acids.

The chain links TRBV28 to TRBJ2-3; D might be TRBD1 (6 bases). V lost 6 bases, J lost 2 bases, and 15 bases lay in between. Germline lookup yields CDR1 MDHEN and CDR2 SYDVKM. The CDR3 runs 15 residues. The CDR3 coding sequence is TGTGCCAGCAGCCCGGACAGACCATACACAGATACGCAGTATTTT. The encoded protein is CASSPDRPYTDTQYF.

V and J are TRBV7-4 and TRBJ2-5; 11 nucleotides agree with TRBD1. After removal of 5 bases from V and 5 bases from J, the junction contained 10 bases not matched to a gene. This CDR3 region has 16 residues. Germline V gene sequence: CDR1 SGHVT, CDR2 SQSDAQ. CDR3 in amino acids: CASSRRTGGDSETQYF. CDR3 bases: TGTGCCAGCAGCAGAAGGACAGGGGGCGATTCGGAGACCCAGTACTTC.

The rearrangement joins TRBV12-3 or TRBV12-4 to TRBJ2-1, with 9 bases fitting TRBD2. The trim removed 6 bases at V and 2 bases at J, leaving 20 bases unmatched. The CDR3 runs 20 residues. CDR3 amino acids: CASSQGSFGLARGAYNEQFF. The DNA of the CDR3 is TGTGCCAGCAGCCAGGGGAGCTTTGGACTAGCGAGAGGGGCCTACAATGAGCAGTTCTTC.